Listed below are T cell receptor beta chains from one sample, sequenced in a study of blood T cell repertoires in COVID-19. Sequencing used immunoSEQ multiplex PCR; TCRdb keeps in-frame clones, though not all of them. This table has some 250,000 clones, 88% appearing once. Material for sequencing was peripheral blood. The receptors come from a woman aged 25-40 years with acute or convalescent COVID-19. Each CDR3 is given with its conserved first and last residue. The order of the fields is clone size, CDR3 length, V gene, D gene, J gene, CDR3 DNA, CDR3 protein. A D gene is named only where the DNA matches it firmly. Not all rows give a size; the values are once, few, many and, for expanded clones, a class.

clone size: -; CDR3 length: 17; V gene: TRBV7-9; D gene: TRBD2; J gene: TRBJ2-1; CDR3 DNA: TGTGCCAGCAGCTTATTGGCTAGCGGGAGCTCCTACAATGAGCAGTTCTTC; CDR3 protein: CASSLLASGSSYNEQFF
clone size: -; CDR3 length: 15; V gene: TRBV2; D gene: -; J gene: TRBJ1-3; CDR3 DNA: TGTGCCAGCAGTGGGACACAACCCCCTGGAAACACCATATATTTT; CDR3 protein: CASSGTQPPGNTIYF
clone size: -; CDR3 length: 13; V gene: TRBV12-3/TRBV12-4; D gene: -; J gene: TRBJ1-2; CDR3 DNA: TGTGCCAGCAGTTTGGTGACGCGGTATGGCTACACCTTC; CDR3 protein: CASSLVTRYGYTF
clone size: once; CDR3 length: 15; V gene: TRBV11-1; D gene: TRBD1; J gene: TRBJ2-1; CDR3 DNA: TGTGCCAGCAGCCAGAAATGGACAGGGGGCAATGAGCAGTTCTTC; CDR3 protein: CASSQKWTGGNEQFF
clone size: -; CDR3 length: 12; V gene: TRBV6-6; D gene: TRBD1; J gene: TRBJ1-4; CDR3 DNA: TGTGCCAGCGGTAGGGGGCGGGAAAAACTGTTTTTT; CDR3 protein: CASGRGREKLFF
clone size: -; CDR3 length: 14; V gene: TRBV24-1; D gene: TRBD1; J gene: TRBJ1-1; CDR3 DNA: TGTGCCACCAGTGCGCCAGGGGGCAGGACTGAAGCTTTCTTT; CDR3 protein: CATSAPGGRTEAFF
clone size: few; CDR3 length: 14; V gene: TRBV11-2; D gene: -; J gene: TRBJ1-2; CDR3 DNA: TGTGCCAGCAGCTACCAGAATTATCGTTGGGGCTACACCTTC; CDR3 protein: CASSYQNYRWGYTF
clone size: few; CDR3 length: 15; V gene: TRBV10-3; D gene: -; J gene: TRBJ1-5; CDR3 DNA: TGTGCCATCAGCGAGGGGGGGGATAGCAATCAGCCCCAGCATTTT; CDR3 protein: CAISEGGDSNQPQHF
clone size: -; CDR3 length: 12; V gene: TRBV5-8; D gene: -; J gene: TRBJ2-1; CDR3 DNA: TGTGCCAGCAGCTTGTGGGCAAATGAGCAGTTCTTC; CDR3 protein: CASSLWANEQFF
clone size: -; CDR3 length: 14; V gene: TRBV19; D gene: TRBD1; J gene: TRBJ2-7; CDR3 DNA: TGTGCCAGTAGTAGGACAGGCACAATTTACGAGCAGTACTTC; CDR3 protein: CASSRTGTIYEQYF
clone size: -; CDR3 length: 16; V gene: TRBV6-2/TRBV6-3; D gene: TRBD1; J gene: TRBJ1-1; CDR3 DNA: TGTGCCAGCAGTTACCCCGGACAGGGGATTAACACTGAAGCTTTCTTT; CDR3 protein: CASSYPGQGINTEAFF
clone size: -; CDR3 length: 16; V gene: TRBV6-2/TRBV6-3; D gene: TRBD2; J gene: TRBJ2-1; CDR3 DNA: TGTGCCAGCAGTTACACCGGACTAGCGGGAGGGAATGAGCAGTTCTTC; CDR3 protein: CASSYTGLAGGNEQFF
clone size: -; CDR3 length: 12; V gene: TRBV29-1; D gene: TRBD1; J gene: TRBJ2-7; CDR3 DNA: TGCAGCGTAACAGGGGGCCCCTACGAGCAGTACTTC; CDR3 protein: CSVTGGPYEQYF
clone size: -; CDR3 length: 15; V gene: TRBV30; D gene: -; J gene: TRBJ2-7; CDR3 DNA: TGTGCCTGGAGTGTAAGGGCAGGGGGGTCCAGCGAGCAGTACTTC; CDR3 protein: CAWSVRAGGSSEQYF
clone size: -; CDR3 length: 17; V gene: TRBV15; D gene: -; J gene: TRBJ1-3; CDR3 DNA: TGTGCCACCAGCAGAGGGGGGGGGCGCCGGCCTGGAAACACCATATATTTT; CDR3 protein: CATSRGGGRRPGNTIYF
clone size: -; CDR3 length: 15; V gene: TRBV5-1; D gene: -; J gene: TRBJ2-4; CDR3 DNA: TGCGCCAGCAGCCCCCTAAGTCTAGCCAAAAACATTCAGTACTTC; CDR3 protein: CASSPLSLAKNIQYF
clone size: once; CDR3 length: 17; V gene: TRBV18; D gene: TRBD1; J gene: TRBJ2-7; CDR3 DNA: TGTGCCAGCTCACCAGCGCCCCCAGGGGGAGTTCGCTACGAGCAGTACTTC; CDR3 protein: CASSPAPPGGVRYEQYF
clone size: once; CDR3 length: 12; V gene: TRBV10-3; D gene: -; J gene: TRBJ1-5; CDR3 DNA: TGTGCCATCAGTGGGGGGCTCGAGCCCCAGCATTTT; CDR3 protein: CAISGGLEPQHF
clone size: -; CDR3 length: 15; V gene: TRBV19; D gene: TRBD1; J gene: TRBJ1-3; CDR3 DNA: TGTGCCAGTAGTATACAAGACAGGGGAGGAAACACCATATATTTT; CDR3 protein: CASSIQDRGGNTIYF
clone size: -; CDR3 length: 16; V gene: TRBV19; D gene: TRBD2; J gene: TRBJ2-1; CDR3 DNA: TGTGCCAGTAGTGTTGAGCGGGACGCCTCCTACAATGAGCAGTTCTTC; CDR3 protein: CASSVERDASYNEQFF
clone size: -; CDR3 length: 14; V gene: TRBV30; D gene: TRBD1; J gene: TRBJ2-7; CDR3 DNA: TGTGCCTGGAGCGAAGGGACAGCCTCTGCCGAGCAGTACTTC; CDR3 protein: CAWSEGTASAEQYF
clone size: few; CDR3 length: 13; V gene: TRBV3-1/TRBV3-2; D gene: TRBD1; J gene: TRBJ2-5; CDR3 DNA: TGTGCCAGCACCACAGGGGTTCGGGAGACCCAGTACTTC; CDR3 protein: CASTTGVRETQYF
clone size: -; CDR3 length: 14; V gene: TRBV19; D gene: -; J gene: TRBJ1-5; CDR3 DNA: TGTGCCAGTAGCGTTAGGACAGCCAATCAGCCCCAGCATTTT; CDR3 protein: CASSVRTANQPQHF
clone size: once; CDR3 length: 16; V gene: TRBV5-4; D gene: TRBD2; J gene: TRBJ2-1; CDR3 DNA: TGTGCCAGCAGCGCCACCGTAGCGGGAGGGGGCAATGAGCAGTTCTTC; CDR3 protein: CASSATVAGGGNEQFF
clone size: few; CDR3 length: 13; V gene: TRBV12-3/TRBV12-4; D gene: -; J gene: TRBJ2-7; CDR3 DNA: TGTGCCAGCAGCGGAGCCCTTATCTACGAGCAGTACTTC; CDR3 protein: CASSGALIYEQYF
clone size: -; CDR3 length: 16; V gene: TRBV5-4; D gene: TRBD2; J gene: TRBJ2-1; CDR3 DNA: TGTGCCAGCAGCTGGGCCCTAGCGGGAGGCGGGGATGAGCAGTTCTTC; CDR3 protein: CASSWALAGGGDEQFF
clone size: -; CDR3 length: 19; V gene: TRBV7-3; D gene: TRBD2; J gene: TRBJ2-2; CDR3 DNA: TGTGCCAGCAGCCCACAGGGAGGGGGGGCTAGCGGGACGACCGGGGAGCTGTTTTTT; CDR3 protein: CASSPQGGGASGTTGELFF
clone size: -; CDR3 length: 17; V gene: TRBV19; D gene: -; J gene: TRBJ2-6; CDR3 DNA: TGTGCCAGTAGTATTGGGCAGGCGCGCTCTGGGGCCAACGTCCTGACTTTC; CDR3 protein: CASSIGQARSGANVLTF
clone size: -; CDR3 length: 14; V gene: TRBV10-1; D gene: -; J gene: TRBJ2-4; CDR3 DNA: TGCGCCAGCAGTGAGGGCGGGGCCAAAAACATTCAGTACTTC; CDR3 protein: CASSEGGAKNIQYF
clone size: -; CDR3 length: 14; V gene: TRBV5-4; D gene: -; J gene: TRBJ1-3; CDR3 DNA: TGTGCCAGCAGCTTGGGAGCCTCTGGAAACACCATATATTTT; CDR3 protein: CASSLGASGNTIYF
clone size: once; CDR3 length: 14; V gene: TRBV5-1; D gene: TRBD2; J gene: TRBJ2-5; CDR3 DNA: TGCGCCAGCAGCCAACTGGGACTACAAGAGACCCAGTACTTC; CDR3 protein: CASSQLGLQETQYF
clone size: once; CDR3 length: 11; V gene: TRBV12-3/TRBV12-4; D gene: -; J gene: TRBJ2-1; CDR3 DNA: TGTGCCATATCACAGGGGGGGGAGCAGTTCTTC; CDR3 protein: CAISQGGEQFF
clone size: -; CDR3 length: 13; V gene: TRBV6-5; D gene: -; J gene: TRBJ2-7; CDR3 DNA: TGTGCCAGCAGTTGGCAGGCATCCTACGAGCAGTACTTC; CDR3 protein: CASSWQASYEQYF
clone size: -; CDR3 length: 14; V gene: TRBV30; D gene: -; J gene: TRBJ1-2; CDR3 DNA: TGTGCCTGGAGTGTATTGGGGGGGAACTATGGCTACACCTTC; CDR3 protein: CAWSVLGGNYGYTF
clone size: once; CDR3 length: 15; V gene: TRBV7-9; D gene: TRBD1; J gene: TRBJ2-5; CDR3 DNA: TGTGCCAGCAGCTTAGCCGGGACAGGGGAAGAGACCCAGTACTTC; CDR3 protein: CASSLAGTGEETQYF
clone size: once; CDR3 length: 14; V gene: TRBV30; D gene: -; J gene: TRBJ2-5; CDR3 DNA: TGTGCCTGGAGTGTATGGACAGTCCAAGAGACCCAGTACTTC; CDR3 protein: CAWSVWTVQETQYF
clone size: -; CDR3 length: 14; V gene: TRBV2; D gene: -; J gene: TRBJ1-5; CDR3 DNA: TGTGCCAGCAGTGATCTCAGTAGCAATCAGCCCCAGCATTTT; CDR3 protein: CASSDLSSNQPQHF
clone size: -; CDR3 length: 14; V gene: TRBV21-1; D gene: -; J gene: TRBJ2-1; CDR3 DNA: TGTGCCAGCAGCATGTGGGACAGGGCCAATGAGCAGTTCTTC; CDR3 protein: CASSMWDRANEQFF
clone size: -; CDR3 length: 13; V gene: TRBV7-9; D gene: -; J gene: TRBJ2-1; CDR3 DNA: TGTGCCAGCAGCAATAGCGGCCACAATGAGCAGTTCTTC; CDR3 protein: CASSNSGHNEQFF
clone size: -; CDR3 length: 15; V gene: TRBV7-2; D gene: -; J gene: TRBJ2-3; CDR3 DNA: TGTGCCAGCAGCTTAGGGACTATAAGCACAGATACGCAGTATTTT; CDR3 protein: CASSLGTISTDTQYF
clone size: -; CDR3 length: 15; V gene: TRBV5-1; D gene: -; J gene: TRBJ2-3; CDR3 DNA: TGCGCCAGCAGCTTGGAAGGCGGAAGCACAGATACGCAGTATTTT; CDR3 protein: CASSLEGGSTDTQYF
clone size: -; CDR3 length: 17; V gene: TRBV6-1; D gene: -; J gene: TRBJ2-1; CDR3 DNA: TGTGCCAGCAGTGAAATCCGGGACTGGGCCTACTACAATGAGCAGTTCTTC; CDR3 protein: CASSEIRDWAYYNEQFF
clone size: -; CDR3 length: 15; V gene: TRBV9; D gene: TRBD1; J gene: TRBJ1-3; CDR3 DNA: TGTGCCAGCAGCGTAGGACAGGGAATCGGAAACACCATATATTTT; CDR3 protein: CASSVGQGIGNTIYF